Below, 8 T cell receptor beta chains from the same sample are listed, as sequenced in a study of T cell changes during pregnancy in multiple sclerosis (dated by TCRdb to the late 2010s). Libraries were constructed by the immunoSEQ multiplex PCR assay. TCRdb took this table from immuneACCESS and kept in-frame rearrangements with V and J called. Such tables lack part of the clones; where checked against another copy, unresolved V genes explain under half of the gap, and the rest is unexplained. This sample comprises some 30,000 clones, about nine tenths of them detected only once. Less than 8% of the sample belongs to the ten largest clones. Sequenced material: CD8+ T cells from peripheral blood mononuclear cells, taken after pregnancy. The source of these receptors is a female donor with multiple sclerosis, enrolled in a pregnancy study.

This clone was detected once. The CDR3 protein is CASTPLMPNTEAFF. As DNA, the CDR3 is TGTGCCAGCACTCCTCTAATGCCGAACACTGAAGCTTTCTTT. The J gene is TRBJ1-1, the V gene TRBV28; D gene unclear. CDR1 is MDHEN and CDR2 is SYDVKM in the germline V gene. The V end was cut by 7 bases, the J end by 1 base, with 13 bases between. The CDR3 spans 14 residues.

V and J are TRBV15 and TRBJ2-1, with TRBD1 as a possible D gene (7 bases). Germline-derived CDR1 and CDR2 are LNHNV and YYDKDF (reference sequence). This CDR3 is built from 14 residues. Trimming took 5 bases from V and 9 from J, leaving 17 bases between them. The CDR3 reads CATSRVEGAVEQFF. CDR3 in DNA: TGTGCCACCAGCCGGGTGGAGGGGGCGGTTGAGCAGTTCTTC.

This rearrangement joins TRBV7-9 to TRBJ2-5, with 7 bases matching TRBD1. J gave up 2 bases and V 1 base, and 7 bases lay outside the gene matches. CDR3 size: 16 residues. The V gene's germline CDR1 is SEHNR and CDR2 FQNEAQ (reference sequence). This CDR3 is CASSLVRARGQETQYF. The CDR3 region has the DNA TGTGCCAGCAGCTTAGTGAGGGCCAGGGGGCAAGAGACCCAGTACTTC.

The J gene is TRBJ1-2, the V gene TRBV5-4; D may be TRBD1 (5 bases). This CDR3 spans 13 amino acids. Trimming left V 2 bases short and J 6 bases short, with 11 bases between. Germline CDR1 SGHNT, CDR2 YYREEE (reference sequence). The CDR3 protein is CASSFQGGDGYTF. CDR3 sequence (DNA): TGTGCCAGCAGCTTCCAGGGTGGAGATGGCTACACCTTC. Variable domain in full (rest from reference TRBV5-4 and TRBJ1-2): ETGVTQSPTHLIKTRGQQVTLRCSSQSGHNTVSWYQQALGQGPQFIFQYYREEENGRGNFPPRFSGLQFPNYSSELNVNALELDDSALYLCASSFQGGDGYTFGSGTRLTVV.

The chain couples TRBV21-1 to TRBJ2-2; no check of the table's D call, TRBD2, against the DNA was made. TRBV21-1 is a documented pseudogene. The CDR3 sequence is 16 residues long. CDR3 sequence reads: CASSKGSGSTTGELFF. CDR3 DNA sequence: TGTGCCAGCAGCAAAGGGAGCGGGAGTACCACCGGGGAGCTGTTTTTT.

CDR3 DNA sequence: TGTGCCAGCAGCCAAGATGCCCAGGAGGCCTACAATGAGCAGTTCTTC. As protein: CASSQDAQEAYNEQFF. This chain uses TRBV4-2 with TRBJ2-1; D is possibly TRBD2 (5 bases). Germline V CDR1 and CDR2: LGHNA, YNFKEQ. This CDR3 contains 16 residues. Trimming left V 0 bases short and J 2 bases short, with 11 bases between.

The J gene is TRBJ2-7, the V gene TRBV27, with D possibly matching TRBD1 (6 bases). Trimming left V 5 bases short and J 4 bases short, with 12 bases between. CDR3 length: 13 amino acids. From germline, CDR1 is MNHEY and CDR2 SMNVEV (reference sequence). The CDR3 is CASSTGTLYEQYF. Here the CDR3 DNA reads TGTGCCAGCAGTACCGGGACACTTTACGAGCAGTACTTC.

The V gene is TRBV7-6, the J gene TRBJ2-3, with 11 nucleotides matching TRBD1. The V gene's germline CDR1 is SGHVS and CDR2 FNYEAQ. The V gene end was trimmed by 4 bases and the J gene end by 1 base; junction bases not matched to a gene: 1. This CDR3 spans 15 amino acids. Written as DNA, the CDR3 is TGTGCCAGCAGCTCGGGACAGGGGGGCACAGATACGCAGTATTTT. Protein: CASSSGQGGTDTQYF.